These 21 T cell receptor beta chains came from one sample sequenced in a study of blood T cell repertoires in COVID-19. Profiled with immunoSEQ multiplex PCR; TCRdb holds only in-frame clones, not every one. The sample lists about 480,000 clones; around 89% were seen once. The sequencing sample was made of PBMCs or T cells enriched from blood (not recorded which). The receptors derive from a woman between 35 and 50 years old who had recovered from COVID-19.

This clone was observed a single time. The chain carries TRBV19 and TRBJ1-5; 8 bases map to TRBD1. The CDR3 runs 15 residues. V gave up 7 bases and J gave up 2 bases; unmatched junction bases: 7. Per the germline V gene, CDR1 is LNHDA and CDR2 is SQIVND (reference sequence). Here the CDR3 DNA reads TGTGCCAGTACTCTGTCGACAGGGGGCAATCAGCCCCAGCATTTT. This sequence encodes CASTLSTGGNQPQHF.

The genes are TRBV9 and TRBJ2-1, with TRBD2 identical over 9 bases. V shed 3 bases, J shed 13 bases, and the junction held 14 bases outside the gene matches. This CDR3 spans 15 amino acids. Germline CDR1 SGDLS, CDR2 YYNGEE. For the CDR3, the DNA is TGTGCCAGCAGCGGGGATAGCGGGGGCCATTTAGGACAGTTCTTC. Protein product: CASSGDSGGHLGQFF.

This CDR3 reads CSVECGGDFSTDTQYF. CDR3 coding DNA: TGCAGCGTTGAATGCGGGGGAGACTTCAGCACAGATACGCAGTATTTT. The rearrangement uses TRBV29-1 and TRBJ2-3; 7 bases fit TRBD2. The CDR3 has 16 amino acids. V lost 2 bases to trimming and J lost 0 bases; unmatched junction nucleotides: 8. Germline CDR1 SQVTM, CDR2 ANQGSEA.

This chain connects TRBV7-8 to TRBJ1-3, with no clear D. CDR3 length: 17 amino acids. With 0 bases removed from V and 2 bases from J, the gap between germline ends came to 14 bases. Germline V gene lookup returns CDR1 SGHVS and CDR2 FQNEAQ. CDR3 protein: CASSLARGVTPGNTIYF. CDR3 coding DNA: TGTGCCAGCAGCTTAGCTAGAGGTGTAACGCCTGGAAACACCATATATTTT.

The chain carries TRBV12-3 or TRBV12-4 and TRBJ2-7; D may be TRBD2 (5 bases). Trimming cost V 5 bases and J 3 bases, with 11 bases left between them. This CDR3 spans 13 amino acids. CDR3 nucleotide sequence: TGTGCCAGCAGTGGGAGCGGTATCTACGAGCAGTACTTC. The encoded protein is CASSGSGIYEQYF.

The CDR3 loop is CASSLGTGVGNQPQHF. CDR3 DNA: TGTGCCAGCAGCTTAGGGACAGGGGTGGGCAATCAGCCCCAGCATTTT. The rearrangement links TRBV5-5 to TRBJ1-5, with TRBD1 identical over 10 bases. V dropped 2 bases and J dropped 2; count of bases not matched to a gene: 4. The V gene's germline CDR1 is SGHKS and CDR2 YYEKEE (reference sequence). CDR3 length: 16 residues. Full variable domain (outside the CDR3, taken from reference TRBV5-5 and TRBJ1-5): DAGVTQSPTHLIKTRGQQVTLRCSPISGHKSVSWYQQVLGQGPQFIFQYYEKEERGRGNFPDRFSARQFPNYSSELNVNALLLGDSALYLCASSLGTGVGNQPQHFGDGTRLSIL.

This chain links TRBV15 with TRBJ1-6; 7 bases agree with TRBD1. CDR1 and CDR2 (germline): LNHNV, YYDKDF (reference sequence). The CDR3 runs to 14 residues. Trimming at V came to 1 base and at J to 7 bases, leaving 1 base not matched to a gene. The CDR3 sequence: CATSRAQGNSPLHF. The CDR3 DNA reads as TGTGCCACCAGCAGAGCACAGGGGAATTCACCCCTCCACTTT.

This clone was observed once. The chain carries TRBV4-1 and TRBJ1-2; D is undetermined. Germline CDR1 MGHRA, CDR2 YSYEKL. Trimming stripped 0 bases from V and 3 bases from J, with 8 bases between. The CDR3 covers 14 residues. CDR3 region: CASSQEASYYGYTF. Here the CDR3 DNA reads TGCGCCAGCAGCCAAGAAGCGTCCTACTATGGCTACACCTTC.

This chain uses TRBV7-9 with TRBJ1-1; 7 nucleotides line up with TRBD1. Germline CDR1 is SEHNR and CDR2 is FQNEAQ (reference sequence). The CDR3 is made up of 13 amino acids. Germline trimming cut 3 bases from V and 6 bases from J; bases unmatched to any gene: 4. CDR3 bases: TGTGCCAGCAGCTTCAAGGGGGCCGCTGAAGCTTTCTTT. Its protein product is CASSFKGAAEAFF.

The V gene is TRBV5-1, the J gene TRBJ1-2; 9 bases fit TRBD1. V gave up 2 bases and J gave up 7 bases; unmatched junction bases: 9. The CDR3 runs to 15 residues. The germline V gene has CDR1 SGHRS and CDR2 YFSETQ. The CDR3: CASSFTGGESGGYTF. The CDR3 nucleotides read TGCGCCAGCAGCTTCACAGGGGGCGAGTCAGGTGGCTACACCTTC.

This clone was seen many times. The gene calls are TRBV19 and TRBJ1-1; 8 bases are a match to TRBD1. V lost 6 bases and J lost 1; bases outside the gene matches: 4. Germline CDR1 is LNHDA and CDR2 is SQIVND (reference sequence). This CDR3 is 14 amino acids long. CDR3 region: CASRTQGGNTEAFF. CDR3 nucleotide sequence: TGTGCCAGTAGGACACAGGGGGGGAACACTGAAGCTTTCTTT.

CDR3 sequence: CASSYQGKVGQFF. DNA for the CDR3: TGTGCCAGCAGTTACCAGGGGAAGGTAGGGCAGTTCTTC. This chain connects TRBV12-3 or TRBV12-4 to TRBJ2-1; a weak D match, TRBD1 (6 bases). V lost 4 bases to trimming and J lost 12 bases, with 16 bases between them. The CDR3 covers 13 residues.

The chain employs TRBV6-4 and TRBJ1-2; a possible D gene is TRBD1 (6 bases). Germline-derived CDR1 and CDR2 are MRHNA and SNTAGT. The CDR3 covers 12 residues. V was clipped by 11 bases and J by 4 bases, with 14 bases between them. CDR3 loop: CAAYRAGYGYTF. Here the CDR3 DNA reads TGTGCCGCCTACAGGGCGGGCTATGGCTACACCTTC.

This rearrangement joins TRBV6-2 or TRBV6-3 to TRBJ2-7; 9 bases are shared with TRBD2. This CDR3 contains 17 residues. Germline CDR1 is MNHEY and CDR2 is SVGEGT. Trimming took 2 bases from V and 2 from J; bases not matched to a gene: 10. CDR3: CASSYGSWTSVTYEQYF. The CDR3 DNA is TGTGCCAGCAGTTACGGCTCCTGGACTAGCGTTACCTACGAGCAGTACTTC.

V and J are TRBV5-4 and TRBJ1-2; 7 bases match TRBD1. Per the germline V gene, CDR1 is SGHNT and CDR2 is YYREEE (reference sequence). Trimming took 5 bases from V and 3 from J; bases not matched to a gene: 10. The CDR3 is 15 amino acids. CDR3 bases: TGTGCCAGCAGAAAATTACAGGGGATTGACTATGGCTACACCTTC. Protein product: CASRKLQGIDYGYTF.

This chain links TRBV5-1 with TRBJ2-1; 8 positions agree with TRBD1. V shed 4 bases, J shed 7 bases, and the junction held 13 bases outside the gene matches. CDR3 length equals 16 residues. Germline V gene data show CDR1 as SGHRS and CDR2 as YFSETQ. CDR3 sequence: CASSQPDRGLGNEQFF. The CDR3 nucleotides read TGCGCCAGCAGCCAACCCGACAGGGGCCTGGGGAATGAGCAGTTCTTC.

The V gene is TRBV14, the J gene TRBJ1-2, with D unclear. CDR1 SGHDN and CDR2 FVKESK come from the germline V gene. The CDR3 covers 16 residues. V was clipped by 1 base and J by 2 bases, with 14 bases between them. The CDR3 loop reads CASSQVFDRHNYGYTF. CDR3 coding DNA: TGTGCCAGCAGCCAAGTATTTGACCGACACAACTATGGCTACACCTTC. The entire variable domain, with the rest obtained from reference TRBV14 and TRBJ1-2, is as follows: EAGVTQFPSHSVIEKGQTVTLRCDPISGHDNLYWYRRVMGKEIKFLLHFVKESKQDESGMPNNRFLAERTGGTYSTLKVQPAELEDSGVYFCASSQVFDRHNYGYTFGSGTRLTVV.

V and J are TRBV9 and TRBJ2-1; TRBD2 matches 7 bases. V trimming: 0 bases; J trimming: 3 bases; junction bases outside the gene matches: 3. The germline V gene encodes CDR1 SGDLS and CDR2 YYNGEE. The CDR3 runs to 15 residues. The CDR3 coding sequence is TGTGCCAGCAGCGTAGAACCGGGAGGCTACAATGAGCAGTTCTTC. Amino acids: CASSVEPGGYNEQFF. The complete variable domain, with remaining parts taken from reference TRBV9 and TRBJ2-1, reads DSGVTQTPKHLITATGQRVTLRCSPRSGDLSVYWYQQSLDQGLQFLIQYYNGEERAKGNILERFSAQQFPDLHSELNLSSLELGDSALYFCASSVEPGGYNEQFFGPGTRLTVL.

V is TRBV24-1 and J is TRBJ2-5, with 8 bases lining up with TRBD1. V lost 3 bases to trimming and J lost 3 bases; unmatched junction nucleotides: 11. This CDR3 is 17 amino acids long. Germline V gene data show CDR1 as KGHDR and CDR2 as SFDVKD. CDR3 sequence reads: CATSDANRGQVKETQYF. DNA of the CDR3: TGTGCCACCAGTGATGCAAATAGGGGACAGGTAAAAGAGACCCAGTACTTC.

The chain combines TRBV4-3 with TRBJ2-7, with D maybe TRBD1 (5 bases). The CDR3 sequence is 13 residues long. With 1 base removed from V and 6 bases from J, the gap between germline ends came to 10 bases. CDR1 LGHNA and CDR2 YSLEER come from the germline V gene. The CDR3, as DNA: TGCGCCAGCAGCCAAGTCATTAGGGGCGAGCAGTACTTC. Translation gives CASSQVIRGEQYF.

V gene TRBV7-9 combines with J gene TRBJ2-5; 10 bases agree with TRBD1. This CDR3 has 16 amino acids. V shed 3 bases, J shed 2 bases, and the junction held 6 bases outside the gene matches. In germline, CDR1 is SEHNR, CDR2 FQNEAQ (reference sequence). The CDR3 sequence: CASSFTPGQGQETQYF. The CDR3 DNA is TGTGCCAGCAGCTTCACCCCGGGACAGGGGCAAGAGACCCAGTACTTC. The whole variable domain, remainder taken from reference TRBV7-9 and TRBJ2-5, is DTGVSQNPRHKITKRGQNVTFRCDPISEHNRLYWYRQTLGQGPEFLTYFQNEAQLEKSRLLSDRFSAERPKGSFSTLEIQRTEQGDSAMYLCASSFTPGQGQETQYFGPGTRLLVL.